A few counts support the clone carrying this T cell receptor (beta chain). The data were obtained in a study of T-cell reconstitution after alpha-beta-depleted transplantation in children. V dropped 0 bases and J dropped 0 bases, with 2 bases sitting between them. CDR3 length equals 13 residues. Germline-derived CDR1 and CDR2 are KGHSH and LQKENI. The TCRbeta library was prepared with unique molecular identifiers. TCRdb used MiXCR to reprocess the PCR reads, holding one entry per CDR3 protein. The table shows 350,000 to 400,000 distinct CDR3 sequences, with about a fifth occurring only once. The input for sequencing was PBMCs from the stem cell graft donor, taken from the stem cell graft. The chain recombines TRBV18 with TRBJ2-5; D gene ambiguous. The TCR originated in a human donor who donated a stem cell graft to a child with acute myeloid leukemia. The CDR3 is CASSPPNQETQYF. In DNA, the CDR3 is TGTGCCAGCTCACCACCCAACCAAGAGACCCAGTACTTC.